This T cell receptor (beta chain) is from a study of cytomegalovirus exposure and HLA in healthy donors. Findings and limits, study-wide: In a later analysis, parvovirus B19, influenza, CMV and Epstein-Barr virus appeared linked to several top co-occurrence clusters.

The PCR was carried out with 60 Vbeta primers and 13 Jbeta primers. Produced via immunoSEQ multiplex PCR; TCRdb's table is partial and in-frame only. In the table there are 100,000 to 150,000 clones, around four fifths of which are singletons. J gave up 0 bases and V 0 bases, and 11 bases lay outside the gene matches. The CDR3 sequence is 18 residues long. CDR1 is SGDLS, CDR2 YYNGEE, per germline. As to this clone: As yet, its antigen is unknown.

The sample comprised PBMCs. This TCR was sampled from a female donor in good health and CMV-seronegative. This sequence joins TRBV9 and TRBJ1-2; 7 nucleotides align to TRBD1. In DNA form, the CDR3 reads TGTGCCAGCAGCGTAGCCCCATACAGACAGGGACCTAACTATGGCTACACCTTC. Protein product: CASSVAPYRQGPNYGYTF.